The 6 T cell receptor beta chains reported below all come from one sample, sequenced in a study of T cells in localized non-small cell lung cancer. This table comes from immunoSEQ multiplex PCR, and its TCRdb copy is limited to in-frame clones, with some not included. This sample yields approximately 43,000 clones, of which around 83% are seen a single time; roughly 7% belongs to the top ten. Material: peripheral blood, obtained before any cancer treatment. These receptors were taken from a woman aged 18 to 55 with stage III lung adenocarcinoma.

The chain couples TRBV10-3 to TRBJ1-4; no definite D call. V was clipped by 3 bases and J by 0 bases, with 8 bases between them. This CDR3 comprises 15 residues. Germline loops: CDR1 ENHRY, CDR2 SYGVKD. CDR3 bases: TGTGCCATCAGTGATGGGCCAACAACTAATGAAAAACTGTTTTTT. The encoded protein is CAISDGPTTNEKLFF.

The CDR3 bases are TGTGCCAGCTCACTCGTTGACTCTGGAAACACCATATATTTT. Protein product: CASSLVDSGNTIYF. The rearrangement joins TRBV18 to TRBJ1-3; the D is unclear. The CDR3 spans 14 residues. The ends were cut back, 4 bases at V and 0 bases at J, with 7 bases in the middle. Per germline, CDR1 KGHSH and CDR2 LQKENI. Using reference TRBV18 and TRBJ1-3 for the parts outside the CDR3, the full variable domain is NAGVMQNPRHLVRRRGQEARLRCSPMKGHSHVYWYRQLPEEGLKFMVYLQKENIIDESGMPKERFSAEFPKEGPSILRIQQVVRGDSAAYFCASSLVDSGNTIYFGEGSWLTVV.

The chain couples TRBV19 to TRBJ1-1; D gene uncertain. V was trimmed by 6 bases and J by 2 bases, leaving 13 bases between them. The CDR3 is 14 amino acids. Germline V gene lookup returns CDR1 LNHDA and CDR2 SQIVND (reference sequence). CDR3 sequence (DNA): TGTGCCAGTAGGGGGAGGAGAGAAAACACTGAAGCTTTCTTT. Translation: CASRGRRENTEAFF.

A word on this clone: This sample also contains other DNA sequences that code for the same CDR3. The chain joins TRBV21-1 to TRBJ2-6; the D call in the table, TRBD1, was not verified against the DNA. TRBV21-1 is classified as a pseudogene. The CDR3 is made up of 16 amino acids. CDR3 loop: CASSPQGTSGANVLTF. In DNA form, the CDR3 reads TGTGCCAGCAGCCCCCAGGGGACGTCTGGGGCCAACGTCCTGACTTTC.

The rearrangement links TRBV7-8 to TRBJ2-1; TRBD2 matches 7 bases. From germline, CDR1 is SGHVS and CDR2 FQNEAQ. V shed 3 bases and J 9 bases; nucleotides not matched to a gene: 14. The length of the CDR3 is 16 residues. CDR3 coding DNA: TGTGCCAGCAGCTTCTGGGGAGGGTCTGCGCGTAGTGAGCAGTTCTTC. It translates to CASSFWGGSARSEQFF.

The chain carries TRBV30 and TRBJ1-5; TRBD1 is a possible D gene (5 bases). CDR1 is GTSNPN, CDR2 SVGIG, per germline (reference sequence). Deletions cut 2 bases from V and 3 bases from J, with 11 bases between. The CDR3 runs 14 residues. CDR3 sequence: CAWSSGLNNQPQHF. In nucleotides, the CDR3 is TGTGCCTGGAGTTCGGGACTCAACAATCAGCCCCAGCATTTT.